This T cell receptor (beta chain) stems from a study of metastatic and nonmetastatic thyroid tumors (dated by TCRdb to 2018 to 2021). Regarding the complete study: Repertoires were compared across peripheral blood and tumor or nodule tissue samples from malignant and benign thyroid patients.

V is trimmed back by 4 bases and J by 12 bases, and the junction contains 12 bases that no gene match accounts for. CDR1 SGHAT and CDR2 FQNNGV were looked up in the germline V gene. The CDR3 covers 14 residues, taking in both the cysteine and the phenylalanine. Only the CDR3 DNA is retained, 42 bases long and in frame from the first base. Concerning this clone: This receptor's antigen is unknown. Within one base of it there is no much larger clone, and no base qualities were kept.

Overall study outcomes, separate from this receptor: In both blood and tumor samples, TCR beta diversity was reported to be significantly higher in malignant tumors than in benign nodules.

The library came from PCR. This sample was sequenced with an Illumina HiSeq 4000. The TCR beta-chain CDR3 region of each patient was profiled by high-throughput sequencing. On the study's bioinformatics: A classifier to discriminate distant-metastatic papillary thyroid cancer patients was built from CDR3 differences across clinicopathological groups. The Shannon index was used to measure repertoire diversity, and the Morisita-Horn index was used to measure how similar tumor and blood repertoires were. Using fastp at Q25 and MiXCR, TCRdb reprocessed the public reads and kept productive beta chains. The V and J calls and clone size are TCRdb's, not the authors'. The sample contains more than 11,000 clones, 25% to 35% of them found a single time. The ten largest clones add up to roughly 4.2% of the sample. No patient had received any treatment before thyroid surgery. Patient clinical samples collected from 2012 to 2018 were retrospectively analysed using T-cell receptor beta sequencing.

The chain joins TRBV11-2 to TRBJ2-7; 10 bases in between match TRBD2. The clonotype originates from a female donor with papillary thyroid cancer or a benign thyroid nodule (not recorded which). Some clones in this sample may be carry-over from other donors' samples. The sample consisted of blood. CDR3 region: CASSSRLAGEVLYF. The sequenced DNA is TGTGCCAGCAGCTCCCGACTAGCGGGTGAGGTGCTGTACTTC.